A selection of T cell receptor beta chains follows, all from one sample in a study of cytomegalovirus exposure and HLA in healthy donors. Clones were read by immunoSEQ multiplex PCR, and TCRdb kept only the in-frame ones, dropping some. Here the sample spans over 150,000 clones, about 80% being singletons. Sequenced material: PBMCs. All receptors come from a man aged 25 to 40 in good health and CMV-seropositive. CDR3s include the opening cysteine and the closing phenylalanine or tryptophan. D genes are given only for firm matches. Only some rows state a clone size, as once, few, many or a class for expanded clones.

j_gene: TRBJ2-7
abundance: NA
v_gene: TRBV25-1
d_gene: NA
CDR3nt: TGTGCCAGCAGCCCATCGGGGGAGCAGTACTTC
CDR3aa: CASSPSGEQYF

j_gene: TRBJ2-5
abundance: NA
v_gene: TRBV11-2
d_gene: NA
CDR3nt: TGTGCCAGCGGCAACCAAGAGACCCAGTACTTC
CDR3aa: CASGNQETQYF

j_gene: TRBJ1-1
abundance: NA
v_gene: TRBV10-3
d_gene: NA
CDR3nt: TGTGCCATCACCACAGGGTATGGAAACACTGAAGCTTTCTTT
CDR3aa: CAITTGYGNTEAFF

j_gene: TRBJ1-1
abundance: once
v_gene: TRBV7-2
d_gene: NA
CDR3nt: TGTGCCAGCTCACTATCACAGGACAGCATGAACACTGAAGCTTTCTTT
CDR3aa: CASSLSQDSMNTEAFF

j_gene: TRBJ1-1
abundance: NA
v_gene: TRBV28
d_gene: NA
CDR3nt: TGTGCCAGCAGTTCGGAACAGGGTACGGTAGCTTTCTTT
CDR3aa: CASSSEQGTVAFF

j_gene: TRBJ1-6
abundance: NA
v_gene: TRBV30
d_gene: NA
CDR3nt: TGTGCCTGGAGTTTTAGCCAGGGGAAAGGTTCACCCCTCCACTTT
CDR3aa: CAWSFSQGKGSPLHF

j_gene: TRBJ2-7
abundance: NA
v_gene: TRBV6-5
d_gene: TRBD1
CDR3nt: TGTGCCAGCAGTTACTCAAGGACAGGGCGCGAGCAGTACTTC
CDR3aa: CASSYSRTGREQYF

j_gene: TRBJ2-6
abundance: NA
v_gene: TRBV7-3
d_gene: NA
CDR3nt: TGTGCCAGCAGCCCCCAAGGAGGTTTGGCTGGGGCCAACGTCCTGACTTTC
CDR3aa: CASSPQGGLAGANVLTF

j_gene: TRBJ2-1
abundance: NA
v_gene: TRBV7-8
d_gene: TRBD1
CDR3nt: TGTGCCAGCAGACCCCCCCGGACAGGGGACAATGAGCAGTTCTTC
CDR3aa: CASRPPRTGDNEQFF

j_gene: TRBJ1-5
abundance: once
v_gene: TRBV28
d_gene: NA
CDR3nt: TGTGCCAGCAGGAGTGCGTGGCAGCCCCAGCATTTT
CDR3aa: CASRSAWQPQHF

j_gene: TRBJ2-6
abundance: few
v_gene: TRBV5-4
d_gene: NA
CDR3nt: TGTGCCAGCAGCTTGGCAGGGGCTGGGGCCAACGTCCTGACTTTC
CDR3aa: CASSLAGAGANVLTF

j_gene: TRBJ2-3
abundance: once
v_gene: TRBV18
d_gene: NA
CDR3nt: TGTGCCAGCTCACGAACTAGCTCCCTTAGCACAGATACGCAGTATTTT
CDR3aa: CASSRTSSLSTDTQYF

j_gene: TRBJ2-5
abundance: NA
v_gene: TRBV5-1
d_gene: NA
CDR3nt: TGCGCCAGCAGCTTGGTCTCAGAGACCCAGTACTTC
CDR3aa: CASSLVSETQYF

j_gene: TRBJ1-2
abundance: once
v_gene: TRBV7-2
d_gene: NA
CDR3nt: TGTGCCAGCAGCATATCTCGGGATCTGAAAAACTATGGCTACACCTTC
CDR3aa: CASSISRDLKNYGYTF

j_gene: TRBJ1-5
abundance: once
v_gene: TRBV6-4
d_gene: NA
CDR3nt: TGTGCCAACCACGTGATTCGGAGTGACCTCAATAGCAATCAGCCCCAGCATTTT
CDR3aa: CANHVIRSDLNSNQPQHF

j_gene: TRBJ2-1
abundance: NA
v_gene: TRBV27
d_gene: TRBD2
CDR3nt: TGTGCCAGCAGTCCAGGGACTAGCGGGAGCAATGAGCAGTTCTTC
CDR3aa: CASSPGTSGSNEQFF

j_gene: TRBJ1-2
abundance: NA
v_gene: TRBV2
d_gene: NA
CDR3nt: TGTGCCAGCAGTGAGGAGGCCACCAACTATGGCTACACCTTC
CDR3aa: CASSEEATNYGYTF

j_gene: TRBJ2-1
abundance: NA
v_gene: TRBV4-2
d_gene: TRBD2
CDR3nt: TGTGCCAGCAGCAATACTTGGCGGGAGATCAATGAGCAGTTCTTC
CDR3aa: CASSNTWREINEQFF

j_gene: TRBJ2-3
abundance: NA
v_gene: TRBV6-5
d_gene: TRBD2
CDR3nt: TGTGCCAGCCCCTCGGGGGAGGGCATAATTGATACGCAGTATTTT
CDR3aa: CASPSGEGIIDTQYF

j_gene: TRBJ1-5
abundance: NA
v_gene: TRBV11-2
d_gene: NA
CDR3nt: TGTGCCAGCAGCGTGGGGGGGTGGGGTGGTCAGCCCCAGCATTTT
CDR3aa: CASSVGGWGGQPQHF

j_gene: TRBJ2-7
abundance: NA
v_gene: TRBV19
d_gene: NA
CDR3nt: TGTGCCAGTAGCGACCGAAGGACAAGGGAAGGAGGGTTGGGCGAGCAGTACTTC
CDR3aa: CASSDRRTREGGLGEQYF

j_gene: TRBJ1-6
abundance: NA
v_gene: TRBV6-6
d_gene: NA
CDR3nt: TGTGCCAGCAGCGACGGGGGTGTTGTTTCACCCCTCCACTTT
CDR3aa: CASSDGGVVSPLHF

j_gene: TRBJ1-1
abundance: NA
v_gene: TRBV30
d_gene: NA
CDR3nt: TGTGCCTGGGCTGGCCCTAACACTGAAGCTTTCTTT
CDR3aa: CAWAGPNTEAFF

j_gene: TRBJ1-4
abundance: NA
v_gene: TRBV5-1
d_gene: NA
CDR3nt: TGCGCCAGCAAAAGCTTGTGGGGGGTAGGGGAAAAACTGTTTTTT
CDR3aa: CASKSLWGVGEKLFF

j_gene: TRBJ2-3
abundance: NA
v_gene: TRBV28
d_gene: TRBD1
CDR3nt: TGTGCCAGCAGTTGGGACAGGGGCCCCACAGATACGCAGTATTTT
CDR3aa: CASSWDRGPTDTQYF

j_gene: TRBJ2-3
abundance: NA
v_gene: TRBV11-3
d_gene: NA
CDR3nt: TGTGCCAGCAGCTTAGACCTAAGCACAGATACGCAGTATTTT
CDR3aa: CASSLDLSTDTQYF

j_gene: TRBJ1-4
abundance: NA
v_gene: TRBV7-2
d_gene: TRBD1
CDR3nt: TGTGCCAGCAGCTCCCCAGGGACAGGAGGGCAACTGTTTTTT
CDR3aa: CASSSPGTGGQLFF

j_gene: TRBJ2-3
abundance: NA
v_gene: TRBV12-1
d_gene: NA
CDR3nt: TGTGCCAGACAGGCCACAGATACGCAGTATTTT
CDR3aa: CARQATDTQYF

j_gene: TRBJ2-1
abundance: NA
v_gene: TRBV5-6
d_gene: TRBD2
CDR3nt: TGTGCCAGCAGCCAGTATCTGGGGGGGAGCAATGAGCAGTTCTTC
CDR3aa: CASSQYLGGSNEQFF

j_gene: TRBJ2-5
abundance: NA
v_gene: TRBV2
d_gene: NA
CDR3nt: TGTGCCAGCAAGACAGTCGAGACCCAGTACTTC
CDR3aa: CASKTVETQYF

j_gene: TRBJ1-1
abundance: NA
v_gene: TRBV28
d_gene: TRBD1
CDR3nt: TGTGCCAGCACCCGGACAGGGGCCCCTGAAGCTTTCTTT
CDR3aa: CASTRTGAPEAFF

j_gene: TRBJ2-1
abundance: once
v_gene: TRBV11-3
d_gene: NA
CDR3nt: TGTGCCAGCAGCTTAGAGGCAGGTAACAATGAGCAGTTCTTC
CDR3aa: CASSLEAGNNEQFF

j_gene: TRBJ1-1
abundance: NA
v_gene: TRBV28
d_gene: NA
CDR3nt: TGTGCCAGCAGTCACGGACAGAGAATGAACACTGAAGCTTTCTTT
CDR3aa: CASSHGQRMNTEAFF

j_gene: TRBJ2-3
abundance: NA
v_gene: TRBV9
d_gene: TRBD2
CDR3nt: TGTGCCAGCAGCGCGGGACTAGCGGCAGATACGCAGTATTTT
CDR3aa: CASSAGLAADTQYF

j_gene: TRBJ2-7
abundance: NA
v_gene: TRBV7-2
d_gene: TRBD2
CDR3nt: TGTGCCAGCAGCCCGTGGACTAGCGGGAGCGGCGAGCAGTACTTC
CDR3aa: CASSPWTSGSGEQYF

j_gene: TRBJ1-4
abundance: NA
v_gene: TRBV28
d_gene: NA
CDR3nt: TGTGCCAGCAGTCCACGCCCGGTCTGGGAGGCTAATGAAAAACTGTTTTTT
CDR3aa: CASSPRPVWEANEKLFF

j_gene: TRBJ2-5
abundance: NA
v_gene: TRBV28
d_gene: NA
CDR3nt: TGTGCCAGCAGTTTGGTTGGGCGCCAGTACTTC
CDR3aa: CASSLVGRQYF

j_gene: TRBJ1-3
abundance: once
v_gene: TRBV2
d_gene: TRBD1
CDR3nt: TGTGCCAGCAGCGCACAGGGGGCGAGCGGAAACACCATATATTTT
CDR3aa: CASSAQGASGNTIYF

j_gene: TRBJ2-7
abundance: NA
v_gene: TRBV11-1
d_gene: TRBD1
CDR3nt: TGTGCCAGCAGCTTCGACAGGGTTTCCTACGAGCAGTACTTC
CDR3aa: CASSFDRVSYEQYF

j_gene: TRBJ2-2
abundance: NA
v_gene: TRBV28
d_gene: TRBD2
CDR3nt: TGTGCCAGCAGTTTAAATCTAGCGGGAGGGGGTTCGGGAAACACCGGGGAGCTGTTTTTT
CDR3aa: CASSLNLAGGGSGNTGELFF

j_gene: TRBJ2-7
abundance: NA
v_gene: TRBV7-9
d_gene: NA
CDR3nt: TGTGCCAGCAGCTTGGGTGATCCGAGGGTATTCGAGCAGTACTTC
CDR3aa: CASSLGDPRVFEQYF

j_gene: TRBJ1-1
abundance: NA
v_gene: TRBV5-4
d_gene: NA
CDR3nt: TGTGCCAGCAGCTCCAGATCTGGTCCAGGCACTGAAGCTTTCTTT
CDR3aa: CASSSRSGPGTEAFF

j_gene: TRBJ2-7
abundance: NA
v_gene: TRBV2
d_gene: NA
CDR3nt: TGTGCCATAAGACAGAGCTCCTACGAGCAGTACTTC
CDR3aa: CAIRQSSYEQYF

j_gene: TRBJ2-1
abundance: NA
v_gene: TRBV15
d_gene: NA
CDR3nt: TGTGCCACCAGCAGAGAAGGAGCAGGGCTCAATGAGCAGTTCTTC
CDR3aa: CATSREGAGLNEQFF

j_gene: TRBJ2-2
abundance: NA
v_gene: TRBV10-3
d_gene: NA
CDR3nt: TGTGCCATCAGTGAGCAAGCAGACAGGAACACCGGGGAGCTGTTTTTT
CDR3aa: CAISEQADRNTGELFF

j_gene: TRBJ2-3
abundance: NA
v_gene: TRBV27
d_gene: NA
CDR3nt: TGTGCCAGCAGTTTAAGCGGGACACGGGGCACAGATACGCAGTATTTT
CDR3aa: CASSLSGTRGTDTQYF

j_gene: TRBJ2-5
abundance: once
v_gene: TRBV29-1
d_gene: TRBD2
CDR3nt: TGCAGCGTTGTTCGCGGGAGACCCCAAGAGACCCAGTACTTC
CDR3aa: CSVVRGRPQETQYF

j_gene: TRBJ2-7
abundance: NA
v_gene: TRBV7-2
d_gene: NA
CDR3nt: TGTGCCAGCAGCCCGGGGTTGAACGAGCAGTACTTC
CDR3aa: CASSPGLNEQYF

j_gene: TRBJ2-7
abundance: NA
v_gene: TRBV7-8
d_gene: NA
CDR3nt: TGTGCCAGCAGCCCGCGAACCTCATATTCCTCCCACGAGCAGTACTTC
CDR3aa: CASSPRTSYSSHEQYF

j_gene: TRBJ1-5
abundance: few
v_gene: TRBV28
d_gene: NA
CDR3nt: TGTGCCAGCAGATTACAGGGATATCAGCCCCAGCATTTT
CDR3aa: CASRLQGYQPQHF

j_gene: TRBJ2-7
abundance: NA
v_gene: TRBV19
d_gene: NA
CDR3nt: TGTGCCAGTAGTATCCGGCAGGGGATGACCTACGAGCAGTACTTC
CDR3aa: CASSIRQGMTYEQYF

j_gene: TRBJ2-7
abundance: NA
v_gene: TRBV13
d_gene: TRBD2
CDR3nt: TGTGCCAGCAGCTTAGCAAATGGGGGGACTAGCGGGACTCTTTACTACGAGCAGTACTTC
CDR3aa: CASSLANGGTSGTLYYEQYF

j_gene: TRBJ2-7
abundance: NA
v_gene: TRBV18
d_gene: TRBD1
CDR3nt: TGTGCCAGCTCTCAGGACAGGGGGCACGAGCAGTACTTC
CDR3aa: CASSQDRGHEQYF

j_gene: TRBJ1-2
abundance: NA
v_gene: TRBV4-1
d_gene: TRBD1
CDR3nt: TGCGCCAGCAGCCCCGGACAGGGGGCTAACTATGGCTACACCTTC
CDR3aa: CASSPGQGANYGYTF

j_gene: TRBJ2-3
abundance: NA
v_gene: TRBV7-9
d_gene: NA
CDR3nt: TGTGCCAGCAGTAACACAGATACGCAGTATTTT
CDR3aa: CASSNTDTQYF

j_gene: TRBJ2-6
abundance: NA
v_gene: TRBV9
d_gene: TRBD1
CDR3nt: TGTGCCAGCAGCGTTTTTGGGACAGGGGTGTCTGGGGCCAACGTCCCGACTTTC
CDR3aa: CASSVFGTGVSGANVPTF

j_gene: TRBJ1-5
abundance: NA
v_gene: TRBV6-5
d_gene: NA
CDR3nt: TGTGCCAGCTCTGGACAAATCAATCAGCCCCAGCATTTT
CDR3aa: CASSGQINQPQHF

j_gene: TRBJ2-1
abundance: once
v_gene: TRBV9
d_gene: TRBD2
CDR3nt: TGTGCCAGCAGCGAGCGGACTAGCGGGGATTACAATGAGCAGTTCTTC
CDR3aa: CASSERTSGDYNEQFF

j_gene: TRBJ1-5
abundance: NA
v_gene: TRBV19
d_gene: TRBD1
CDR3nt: TGTGCCAGTAGTACCACAGGGGGCAATCAGCCCCAGCATTTT
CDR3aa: CASSTTGGNQPQHF